This TCR beta chain was observed in a study of blood T cell repertoires in COVID-19. Overall study context: From T cells, B-cell-depleted T cells, or PBMCs came the material, which was cDNA or gDNA.

Sequencing used immunoSEQ multiplex PCR; TCRdb keeps in-frame clones, though not all of them. Of approximately 80,000 clones in the sample, approximately 86% are singletons; the top ten hold less than 6.5%. The table lists this clone with a count of one. The same CDR3 is also encoded by other DNA sequences in this sample. This TCR came from a man aged 40-55 years with acute or convalescent COVID-19. The material sequenced was peripheral blood.

DNA for the CDR3: TGTGCCAGCAGCTCGTCCTACGAGCAGTACTTC. This encodes CASSSSYEQYF. J is TRBJ2-7 and V is TRBV11-2; D not resolved. The CDR3 sequence is 11 residues long. V lost 4 bases to trimming and J lost 1 base, with 2 bases between them. The germline gives CDR1 SGHAT, CDR2 FQNNGV.